This paragraph reports one T cell receptor beta chain. Its antigen remains unknown. This entry is derived from a study of cytomegalovirus exposure and HLA in healthy donors. Study conclusions and caveats: While the bulk of TCR sequences proved rare, some public TCRs turned up in many donors. Reportedly, diagnosis of cytomegalovirus status by the classifier showed high specificity and sensitivity.

Trimming left V 1 base short and J 6 bases short, with 14 bases between. The CDR3 has 15 residues. CDR1 is KGHSH, CDR2 LQKENI, per germline. Sequencing used immunoSEQ multiplex PCR; TCRdb keeps in-frame clones, though not all of them. The profile shows under 150,000 clones, more than 85% of them singletons. This chain joins TRBV18 and TRBJ2-3; a weak D match, TRBD2 (6 bases). The receptor was derived from a young man in good health and CMV-seropositive. The sample was PBMCs. CDR3 residues: CASSPLPSVEDTQYF. CDR3 coding DNA: TGTGCCAGCTCACCACTTCCTAGCGTTGAGGATACGCAGTATTTT.